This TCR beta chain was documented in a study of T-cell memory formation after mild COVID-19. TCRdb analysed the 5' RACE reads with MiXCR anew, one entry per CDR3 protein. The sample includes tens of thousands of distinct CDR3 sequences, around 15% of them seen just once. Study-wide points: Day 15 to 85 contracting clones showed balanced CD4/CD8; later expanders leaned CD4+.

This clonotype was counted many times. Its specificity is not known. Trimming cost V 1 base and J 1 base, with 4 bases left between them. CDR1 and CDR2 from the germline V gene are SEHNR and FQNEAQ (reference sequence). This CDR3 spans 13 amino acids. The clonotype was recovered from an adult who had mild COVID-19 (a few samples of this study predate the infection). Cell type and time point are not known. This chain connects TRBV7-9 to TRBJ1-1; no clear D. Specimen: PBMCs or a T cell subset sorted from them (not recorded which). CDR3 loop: CASSLVWNTEAFF. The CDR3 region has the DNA TGTGCCAGCAGCTTAGTGTGGAACACTGAAGCTTTCTTT. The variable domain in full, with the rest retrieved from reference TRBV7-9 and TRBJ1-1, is DTGVSQNPRHKITKRGQNVTFRCDPISEHNRLYWYRQTLGQGPEFLTYFQNEAQLEKSRLLSDRFSAERPKGSFSTLEIQRTEQGDSAMYLCASSLVWNTEAFFGQGTRLTVV.